The 25 T cell receptor beta chains listed next were all sequenced from one sample in a study of immune evolution from preneoplasia to lung adenocarcinoma listed by TCRdb under 2021. Library prep was done by the immunoSEQ multiplex PCR assay. Not all clones reach the TCRdb copy of this immuneACCESS table, which keeps in-frame sequences only. Checked studies attribute under half of the gap to unresolved V genes and leave the rest unexplained. The sample data list fewer than 6,000 clones, and less than 80% of these were observed just once. 8.2% of the sample belongs to the ten largest clones. The sample was FFPE minimally invasive lung adenocarcinoma tissue. Read against the paper, the sample's cell subset or site label means: micro-invasive lung adenocarcinoma (MIA). Receptors originate from a person aged 70 to 85 with lung adenocarcinoma.

The rearrangement links TRBV9 to TRBJ2-1; TRBD2 might be the D (6 bases). CDR1 is SGDLS and CDR2 is YYNGEE in the germline V gene. This CDR3 spans 17 amino acids. Trimming pared 0 bases from V and 3 bases from J, leaving 16 bases between. CDR3 loop: CASSVEGLGGLYNEQFF. As DNA, the CDR3 is TGTGCCAGCAGCGTAGAAGGATTGGGGGGTCTCTACAATGAGCAGTTCTTC.

The gene calls are TRBV5-1 and TRBJ2-6, with D perhaps matching TRBD2 (6 bases). Germline assignment: CDR1 SGHRS and CDR2 YFSETQ. V lost 1 base and J 1 base, leaving 18 bases between the germline ends. CDR3 size: 19 residues. This chain's CDR3 is CASSLQFPAGPSGANVLTF. In DNA, the CDR3 is TGCGCCAGCAGCTTGCAGTTCCCAGCGGGTCCTTCTGGGGCCAACGTCCTGACTTTC. The complete variable domain, with remaining parts taken from reference TRBV5-1 and TRBJ2-6, reads KAGVTQTPRYLIKTRGQQVTLSCSPISGHRSVSWYQQTPGQGLQFLFEYFSETQRNKGNFPGRFSGRQFSNSRSEMNVSTLELGDSALYLCASSLQFPAGPSGANVLTFGAGSRLTVL.

The chain carries TRBV7-6 and TRBJ2-2; 13 positions agree with TRBD2. V dropped 4 bases and J dropped 6; count of bases not matched to a gene: 11. CDR1 is SGHVS, CDR2 FNYEAQ, per germline. The CDR3 length is 18 residues. CDR3 in DNA: TGTGCCAGCAGCTCGGGACTAGCGGGAACCGAGCGGGCCGGGGAGCTGTTTTTT. Translating it yields CASSSGLAGTERAGELFF.

The chain combines TRBV5-1 with TRBJ1-1; no reliable D call. CDR1 SGHRS and CDR2 YFSETQ come from the germline V gene. CDR3 size: 13 residues. V lost 2 bases and J 1 base, leaving 6 bases between the germline ends. The CDR3 sequence is CASSFTGNTEAFF. The CDR3 coding sequence is TGCGCCAGCAGCTTTACGGGGAACACTGAAGCTTTCTTT.

On this clone itself: A junction end diverges from the germline sequence, so it may reflect a read error. This CDR3 is CASSLAGHGELFF. In DNA, the CDR3 is TGTGCCAGCAGTTTAGCAGGGCACGGGGAGCTGTTTTTT. The V call is TRBV7-9, the J call TRBJ2-2; D perhaps matches TRBD1 (5 bases). Germline lookup yields CDR1 SEHNR and CDR2 FQNEAQ (reference sequence). This CDR3 contains 13 residues.

The chain is built from TRBV5-1 and TRBJ2-2; D tentatively fits TRBD1 or TRBD2 (5 bases each). This CDR3 contains 17 residues. Germline-derived CDR1 and CDR2 are SGHRS and YFSETQ. The V and J ends lost 1 base and 5 bases respectively, with 18 bases between them. This CDR3 is CASSLTGPRGGTGELFF. In DNA, the CDR3 is TGCGCCAGCAGCTTGACAGGACCGAGAGGAGGTACCGGGGAGCTGTTTTTT. The full variable domain, with the rest looked up from reference TRBV5-1 and TRBJ2-2, is KAGVTQTPRYLIKTRGQQVTLSCSPISGHRSVSWYQQTPGQGLQFLFEYFSETQRNKGNFPGRFSGRQFSNSRSEMNVSTLELGDSALYLCASSLTGPRGGTGELFFGEGSRLTVL.

The chain has TRBV19 and TRBJ1-5; D remains ambiguous. V lost 3 bases, J lost 7 bases, and 7 bases lay in between. The CDR3 is made up of 12 amino acids. The germline V gene encodes CDR1 LNHDA and CDR2 SQIVND (reference sequence). This chain's CDR3 is CASSIGSQPQHF. The DNA for the CDR3 is TGTGCCAGTAGTATTGGATCGCAGCCCCAGCATTTT.

A single count supports this clone. The V call is TRBV18, the J call TRBJ2-1; 8 nucleotides agree with TRBD2. This CDR3 is 13 amino acids long. The V gene's germline CDR1 is KGHSH and CDR2 LQKENI. The V and J ends lost 3 bases and 9 bases, in that order; junction bases with no gene match: 4. The CDR3 nucleotides are TGTGCCAGCTCACCTTCCCGGGAGGGTGAGCAGTTCTTC. Translation gives CASSPSREGEQFF.

V gene TRBV28 combines with J gene TRBJ1-2; unclear D gene. Trimming cost V 5 bases and J 0 bases, with 16 bases left between them. Germline V lookup: CDR1 MDHEN, CDR2 SYDVKM. The CDR3 consists of 16 residues. Written as DNA, the CDR3 is TGTGCCAGCAGTCGACCGACACGGGGAGCTAACTATGGCTACACCTTC. Encoded protein: CASSRPTRGANYGYTF.

This clone was counted between two and nine times. The chain recombines TRBV7-6 with TRBJ2-3; the match to TRBD2 covers 15 bases. The germline V gene has CDR1 SGHVS and CDR2 FNYEAQ. The CDR3 spans 16 residues. The V segment lost 4 bases and the J segment 5 bases; nucleotides outside the gene matches: 4. The CDR3 bases are TGTGCCAGCAGCTCGGGACTAGCGGGGGGCCGAGATACGCAGTATTTT. As protein: CASSSGLAGGRDTQYF.

The CDR3, as DNA: TGTGCCAGCTCCAAGAACACCGGGGAGCTGTTTTTT. It translates to CASSKNTGELFF. V usage is TRBV27 and J usage is TRBJ2-2; D remains ambiguous. This CDR3 has 12 residues. Between the trimmed V and J ends, which lost 8 bases and 1 base, there was a span of 5 bases. Germline V CDR1 and CDR2: MNHEY, SMNVEV (reference sequence).

This rearrangement joins TRBV21-1 to TRBJ2-1; TRBD1 is the table's D call, not checked against the DNA. TRBV21-1 has pseudogene status. There are 14 residues in the CDR3. The CDR3 protein is CASSKAQGYNEQFF. For the CDR3, the DNA is TGTGCCAGCAGCAAAGCACAGGGTTACAATGAGCAGTTCTTC.

The chain combines TRBV10-2 with TRBJ2-1; tentative D call: TRBD2 (5 bases). CDR3 length: 14 residues. The germline V gene encodes CDR1 WSHSY and CDR2 SAAADI. Trimming removed 2 bases at V and 11 bases at J, with 16 bases between. CDR3 region: CASSELGGSIQQFF. In nucleotides, the CDR3 is TGCGCCAGCAGTGAGCTGGGCGGGTCCATTCAGCAGTTCTTC.

This CDR3 reads CASSFILGARNSNQPQHF. Here the CDR3 DNA reads TGTGCCAGCAGCTTTATATTGGGGGCTAGAAATAGCAATCAGCCCCAGCATTTT. The chain recombines TRBV11-2 with TRBJ1-5; D possibly corresponds to TRBD1 (6 bases). Germline lookup yields CDR1 SGHAT and CDR2 FQNNGV. V was cut by 3 bases and J by 0 bases, with 18 bases left in between. The CDR3 runs 18 residues.

The CDR3 here is CASSFWTGSYEQYF. Here the CDR3 DNA reads TGTGCCAGCAGTTTCTGGACAGGGTCCTACGAGCAGTACTTC. V gene TRBV28 combines with J gene TRBJ2-7; 8 bases line up with TRBD1. J lost 1 base, V lost 3 bases, and 2 bases had no gene match. The germline V gene has CDR1 MDHEN and CDR2 SYDVKM. This CDR3 spans 14 amino acids.

The chain recombines TRBV5-1 with TRBJ2-1; 7 nucleotides line up with TRBD2. This CDR3 contains 15 residues. CDR1 SGHRS and CDR2 YFSETQ come from the germline V gene. Trimming cost V 2 bases and J 0 bases; bases outside gene matches: 2. The chain's CDR3 is CASSFRGGSYNEQFF. CDR3 nucleotides: TGCGCCAGCAGCTTTCGCGGGGGCTCCTACAATGAGCAGTTCTTC.

The chain's CDR3 is CASTKDGTDTQYF. CDR3 DNA: TGTGCCAGCACTAAAGACGGCACAGATACGCAGTATTTT. J is TRBJ2-3 and V is TRBV6-5; D is uncertain. The length of the CDR3 is 13 residues. Germline V gene lookup returns CDR1 MNHEY and CDR2 SVGAGI. V was shortened by 7 bases and J by 1 base, with 9 bases between the two germline ends.

This clone was seen only once. The chain recombines TRBV6-5 with TRBJ1-1; possibly TRBD1 for D (6 bases). The CDR3 contains 15 residues. The germline V gene has CDR1 MNHEY and CDR2 SVGAGI. The germline V and J ends were trimmed by 2 bases and 4 bases, with 14 bases remaining between them. The CDR3: CASSYGGGQGTEAFF. The CDR3, as DNA: TGTGCCAGCAGTTACGGGGGGGGGCAGGGCACTGAAGCTTTCTTT.

The rearrangement uses TRBV4-2 and TRBJ1-2; TRBD1 is a possible D gene (5 bases). This CDR3 is 14 amino acids long. Germline CDR1 LGHNA, CDR2 YNFKEQ. Trimming removed 4 bases from V and 8 bases from J, with 17 bases in between. CDR3 sequence: CASSPRGVHGGYTF. As DNA, the CDR3 is TGTGCCAGCAGCCCACGGGGGGTGCACGGGGGCTACACCTTC.

This clone was seen a single time. The rearrangement links TRBV10-3 to TRBJ1-1, with D unresolved. V was shortened by 4 bases and J by 0 bases, with 12 bases between the two germline ends. The CDR3 loop spans 15 amino acids. CDR1 is ENHRY, CDR2 SYGVKD, per germline. The CDR3 DNA reads TGTGCCATCAGTGGGGCTAGGATAGTGAACACTGAAGCTTTCTTT. It codes for CAISGARIVNTEAFF.

This clone was observed a handful of times. The chain couples TRBV2 to TRBJ2-2, with 9 bases identical to TRBD2. This CDR3 spans 15 amino acids. Germline V gene lookup returns CDR1 SNHLY and CDR2 FYNNEI. J was trimmed by 4 bases and V by 3 bases; bases with no gene match: 3. The CDR3 region has the DNA TGTGCCAGCAGTGAGGGTAGCGGGAGCACCGGGGAGCTGTTTTTT. It yields the protein CASSEGSGSTGELFF. Full variable domain (outside the CDR3, taken from reference TRBV2 and TRBJ2-2): EPEVTQTPSHQVTQMGQEVILRCVPISNHLYFYWYRQILGQKVEFLVSFYNNEISEKSEIFDDQFSVERPDGSNFTLKIRSTKLEDSAMYFCASSEGSGSTGELFFGEGSRLTVL.

This clone was recorded only once. The chain employs TRBV7-8 and TRBJ1-1, with D possibly TRBD1 on 5 matching bases. V was clipped by 2 bases and J by 7 bases, with 14 bases between them. Germline V gene data show CDR1 as SGHVS and CDR2 as FQNEAQ. This CDR3 comprises 14 residues. The CDR3 nucleotides are TGTGCCAGCAGCTTATACCGGGACGACAGTGAAGCTTTCTTT. This codes for CASSLYRDDSEAFF.

J is TRBJ1-2 and V is TRBV4-3, with no clear D. Per the germline V gene, CDR1 is LGHNA and CDR2 is YSLEER. V lost 2 bases and J 8 bases, leaving 15 bases between the germline ends. The CDR3 length is 14 residues. The CDR3, as DNA: TGCGCCAGCAGCCAATACGAGGAAAGAGGAGGCTACACCTTC. It encodes CASSQYEERGGYTF.

The chain uses TRBV10-1 and TRBJ1-4; D unclear. CDR3 length: 13 amino acids. V gave up 5 bases and J gave up 8 bases, with 12 bases separating them. Germline-derived CDR1 and CDR2 are WNHNN and SYGVQD (reference sequence). Here the CDR3 DNA reads TGCGCCAGCAGTCTGAGTCTAGACGAAAAACTGTTTTTT. Protein product: CASSLSLDEKLFF.

This clone occurred a few times. The CDR3, as DNA: TGTGCCAGCAGCCGGACAGTCAATCAGCCCCAGCATTTT. This codes for CASSRTVNQPQHF. The chain recombines TRBV14 with TRBJ1-5, with D maybe TRBD1 (6 bases). The germline V and J ends were trimmed by 4 bases and 3 bases, with 7 bases remaining between them. This CDR3 has 13 amino acids. In germline, CDR1 is SGHDN, CDR2 FVKESK.